This T cell receptor (beta chain) was sequenced in a study of cytomegalovirus exposure and HLA in healthy donors (dated 2017 in TCRdb). In terms of the full investigation: According to an earlier analysis of 450 to 650 of the donors, about 179 million T cells yielded 117 million unique TCR beta sequences and 250 to 350 Gb of sequence data. HLA typing covered class I and class II loci at four-digit resolution. Among under 450 genotyped donors of the cohort, an average of 235,054 unique TCR beta nucleotide sequences were sequenced per donor, roughly 18% of them non-productive. Donor age, sex, ethnicity and CMV serostatus were compiled together with the repertoire data. The study used immunosequencing to profile the T cell repertoires of more than 650 subjects and linked those repertoires to cytomegalovirus serostatus. In a later analysis, previously published TCR beta repertoires from 500 to 750 donors were re-analyzed and high-resolution HLA genotyping was added so that TCR occurrence patterns could be studied. Because of strong linkage in the cohort, roughly five DR-DQ haplotypes were treated as single units for association and clustering. The number of typed donors differed by locus: roughly 620-640 for A, B, C, DRB1 and DQB1; approximately 520 for DQA1; some 590 for DPA1; and around 470 for DPB1. All discovery cohort repertoires had been generated using a single sequencing platform. Rather than using new phenotypic data, the later analysis identified candidate immune exposures from TCR beta sequences and from how often those sequences occurred across donors. A later genetic analysis used genome-wide SNP genotypes for about 60% of the 666 donors, treating that subset as a discovery cohort. Roughly 320 gigabases of sequencing data and around 88 million unique TCR sequences made up an early release that covered 500 to 700 HLA-typed donors. An earlier analysis of several hundred of the donors applied high-throughput TCR beta sequencing to assess whether each TCR beta V gene segment acted as functional or pseudogenic. High-throughput TCR immunosequencing, statistical association of individual TCRs with disease status, and machine learning were combined to predict cytomegalovirus infection status. The study was designed to test whether signatures of past pathogen exposure could be identified by cataloging public T cell receptors. Of the roughly 410 genotyped donors, 65% to 90% were placed in the genetic ancestry cluster associated with self-reported Caucasian donors. A separate validation cohort of roughly 130 different subjects was used in addition to the roughly 620-subject first cohort.

Findings and caveats that apply to the study as a whole: The authors suggested that the approach could potentially be extended to other disease states and immunological phenotypes. An association between a missense DCLRE1C variant and V-gene and J-gene trimming of TCR beta chains was found in a later genetic analysis and replicated in an independent cohort. Because counts were too low, fewer than 20 rarely observed V segments, including chromosome 9 orphons, were excluded from the earlier analysis of some 590 of the donors. Cytomegalovirus status was reported to be diagnosed by the classifier with high specificity and sensitivity in both the original and validation cohorts. Because some donors lacked HLA typing at each locus, the association tests relied only on the typed subset. In a later analysis, the rate of TCR association differed among HLA loci, with DRB1 alleles having the most associated TCRs and HLA-C alleles having the fewest. The presence/absence analyses assumed that sequencing depth was roughly uniform across donors, and that assumption may not be true. A cluster of highly shared sequence variants was judged likely to represent a technical artifact of the sequencing pipeline. A later analysis associated approximately 17,000 TCR beta sequences with specific HLA alleles at a false discovery rate of 0.05. A later genetic analysis reported fewer N-insertions in productive TCRs among donors in an Asian-associated ancestry cluster than the approximately 700-donor mean. A further reported finding was that TCR beta sequences accurately predicted the HLA-A and HLA-B alleles for most subjects in the first cohort. In vitro tests confirmed that three of the cytomegalovirus-associated TCR beta chains recognize cytomegalovirus antigens. The cohort was sequenced for TCR beta chains only, and without alpha or paired-chain data the features that could be detected were limited. Several of the top co-occurrence clusters appeared to be linked to parvovirus B19, influenza, CMV and Epstein-Barr virus, according to a later analysis. In the study, around 150 TCR beta chains were listed as associated with cytomegalovirus. In a later analysis, most CMV-associated TCR beta chains were found to appear HLA-restricted, with HLA associations seemingly driven largely by CMV exposure. Strong co-occurrence of HLA alleles, especially DR and DQ, made assigning TCR associations to individual alleles difficult. Correlated functional status among segregating V segments might reflect linkage disequilibrium, but an unknown experimental factor could not be ruled out. Immune exposure information for the cohort was limited to CMV serostatus. In an earlier analysis of some 550 of the donors, most TCR beta V segments were observed in productive rearrangements about 87% or about 30% of the time, broadly matching IMGT annotations. In a later analysis, HLA-associated TCR beta chains were found to be more clonally expanded and to have lower generation probabilities than equally common non-associated chains. The 87-base-pair reads could not distinguish some IMGT-functional V segments, including TRBV6-2 and TRBV6-3, so those segments were excluded. While some public TCRs were present in many individuals, most TCR sequences turned up only very rarely across donors.

The cohort comprised around 690 healthy bone marrow donors. At the time of sampling, all cohort members were nominally healthy, though unrecorded immune exposures were likely present. The donor tested CMV seropositive, placing the donor among the 289 seropositive members of the cohort. Every donor gave a peripheral blood sample, and the peripheral blood mononuclear cells from that sample were used for TCR beta sequencing. The Qiagen DNeasy Blood Extraction Kit was used to extract genomic DNA from the blood cell samples. The library relied on the immunoSEQ multiplex PCR assay. The multiplex PCR relied on a mix of 60 forward primers for TCR Vbeta segments and 13 reverse primers for TCR Jbeta segments. The CDR3 region of rearranged TCR beta genes was amplified from genomic DNA with a multiplex PCR assay. Amplified TCR beta libraries were sequenced as 87-base-pair reads on the Illumina HiSeq System. As for the authors' bioinformatics: A later analysis tallied approximately 87 million unique TCR beta chains across the 700 or so repertoires, and around 12 million of those chains were shared by two or more donors. Raw reads were error-corrected and collapsed into unique sequences by a nearest-neighbor algorithm in which closely related sequences were merged to remove PCR and sequencing errors. To assign V, D and J gene segments, CDR3 sequences were aligned to IMGT reference sequences. Each retained sequence needed at least a six-nucleotide match to both a V gene segment and a J gene segment. A rearrangement was called productive if the CDR3 had no stop codons and remained in frame with V and J, and every other rearrangement was called non-productive. Following IMGT convention, CDR3 was defined as the stretch from the second conserved V-encoded cysteine up to the conserved J-encoded phenylalanine. In an earlier analysis of more than 550 of the donors, sequences lacking an unambiguous match to a single V gene segment were excluded. In an earlier analysis of roughly 500 of the donors, V segments were called functional above 56.7% productive rearrangements and were called segregating when the between-donor standard deviation exceeded 5%. To diagnose cytomegalovirus status from the catalog of TCR beta chain sequences, a statistical classification framework was built. In a later analysis, TCR nucleotide sequences were compared against IMGT/GENE-DB human TR gene sequences so that V and J genes could be assigned. A later analysis assigned CDR3 sequences and most-parsimonious VDJ recombination scenarios with the TCRdist pipeline. A later analysis defined each TCR beta chain by its CDR3 amino acid sequence plus V-gene family, and excluded reads lacking a unique V-gene family. To address suspected cross-contamination and a sequencing artifact, a later analysis removed over 500 highly shared, low-generation-probability nucleotide sequences. In a later analysis, a clonal expansion index was calculated for each public chain from normalized within-repertoire ranks of inferred template counts. Generation probabilities in a later analysis came from a VDJ recombination model fitted to out-of-frame rearrangements, and those results were checked against IGoR. In a later analysis, TCR-TCR, TCR-HLA and TCR-CMV co-occurrence was scored with hypergeometric tests, and a repertoire-size bias correction was applied to TCR pairs. A later analysis estimated false discovery rates by permuting HLA or CMV assignments 20 times. In a later analysis, co-occurring TCRs were grouped using DBSCAN, and TCRdist sequence similarity was added for clustering within HLA-allele-positive subsets. Co-occurrence clustering excluded repertoires with fewer than 30,000 or more than 120,000 public chains, plus five with anomalous nucleotide sharing. As stored in TCRdb, this immuneACCESS dataset retains in-frame rearrangements with V and J assigned. A fraction of the clones does not appear; measured against another copy, unresolved V genes explain less than half of the discrepancy, and the remainder lacks a known reason. D and trimming come from the DNA, and the V and J calls and clone size come from that table. A total of more than 200,000 clones appear in this sample, 55% to 75% of them only once. 2% to 3% of the sample is held by the ten biggest clonotypes.

Note on this clone: Which antigen it targets is not known. No clone much larger than this one lies a single base away; base qualities are absent.

The germline V gene specifies SGHTA as CDR1 and FQGNSA as CDR2. From V the trimming removes 7 bases and from J it removes 5 bases, while the gene matches leave 7 bases of the junction unaccounted for. The CDR3 contains 14 residues, cysteine and phenylalanine counted. Only the CDR3 DNA stays, 42 bases, in frame from base 1. Material for sequencing was PBMCs. The chain couples TRBV7-2 to TRBJ2-5, with 10 bases in between that match TRBD2. This receptor was identified in a middle-aged man in good health and CMV-seropositive. The sequenced DNA is TGTGCCAGCACCCAGCGGGGGGGCAGGGAGACCCAGTACTTC. Translated, this is CASTQRGGRETQYF.